Following are 18 T cell receptor beta chains from one sample sequenced in a study of cytomegalovirus exposure and HLA in healthy donors. PCR employed 60 Vbeta and 13 Jbeta primers. The protocol was immunoSEQ multiplex PCR, while the TCRdb copy is restricted to in-frame clones and leaves out a portion. The top ten hold 3.5% to 4.5% of the sample, which has 80,000 to 130,000 clones, 79% seen once. The source material was PBMCs. Receptors originate from a female donor in good health and CMV-seropositive.

This clone was observed a single time. The V call is TRBV2, the J call TRBJ2-5, with 14 bases lining up with TRBD2. The CDR3 has 15 residues. J was trimmed by 5 bases and V by 10 bases; bases with no gene match: 9. Germline values: CDR1 SNHLY, CDR2 FYNNEI. The CDR3 protein is CATSLGLAGEETQYF. The CDR3 nucleotides read TGTGCCACCTCCCTGGGACTAGCGGGGGAGGAGACCCAGTACTTC.

The gene calls are TRBV19 and TRBJ1-5; weak D call: TRBD1 (5 bases). The CDR3 runs 18 residues. Trimming stripped 1 base from V and 4 bases from J, with 20 bases between. Germline V gives CDR1 LNHDA, CDR2 SQIVND (reference sequence). The CDR3 sequence: CASSIGWGEAVRNQPQHF. CDR3 coding DNA: TGTGCCAGTAGTATAGGATGGGGGGAGGCGGTAAGGAATCAGCCCCAGCATTTT.

The chain recombines TRBV6-1 with TRBJ2-3; a weak D match, TRBD2 (6 bases). Germline assignment: CDR1 MNHNS and CDR2 SASEGT. CDR3 length equals 13 residues. V was clipped by 4 bases and J by 14 bases, with 19 bases between them. The CDR3 DNA is TGTGCCAGCAGTGTGGGGGGTGGGGGAAGCACGTATTTT. Protein: CASSVGGGGSTYF.

The chain is built from TRBV2 and TRBJ2-1; D perhaps matches TRBD1 (5 bases). In germline, CDR1 is SNHLY, CDR2 FYNNEI. The CDR3 has 14 amino acids. The germline V and J ends were trimmed by 4 bases and 5 bases, with 12 bases remaining between them. The CDR3 is CASSGLGLDNEQFF. Written as DNA, the CDR3 is TGTGCCAGCAGTGGGTTGGGGCTGGACAATGAGCAGTTCTTC.

The V gene is TRBV5-4, the J gene TRBJ1-3; 7 bases align to TRBD1. The CDR3 is 16 amino acids. With 3 bases clipped from V and 2 bases from J, the junction kept 8 bases outside the gene matches. Germline-derived CDR1 and CDR2 are SGHNT and YYREEE (reference sequence). The CDR3 sequence is CASSSAGGRTGNTIYF. The DNA of the CDR3 is TGTGCCAGCAGCTCGGCAGGGGGTAGGACTGGAAACACCATATATTTT.

This chain links TRBV7-8 with TRBJ2-7; 8 positions match TRBD1. V trimming: 4 bases; J trimming: 2 bases; junction bases outside the gene matches: 13. The CDR3 covers 17 residues. Germline values: CDR1 SGHVS, CDR2 FQNEAQ. The CDR3 sequence is CASSYGRNRGAPYEQYF. DNA for the CDR3: TGTGCCAGCAGCTATGGGCGAAACAGGGGGGCCCCCTACGAGCAGTACTTC.

The rearrangement joins TRBV5-6 to TRBJ1-1, with a tentative D call TRBD1 (6 bases). The CDR3 covers 14 residues. V lost 4 bases, J lost 5 bases, and 15 bases lay in between. The V gene's germline CDR1 is SGHDT and CDR2 YYEEEE. CDR3 nucleotide sequence: TGTGCCAGCAGCCTACAGGGAGTAGGGACTGAAGCTTTCTTT. Translating it yields CASSLQGVGTEAFF.

This chain uses TRBV5-6 with TRBJ1-1; 8 bases are shared with TRBD1. V gave up 1 base and J gave up 8 bases; unmatched junction bases: 4. The germline CDR1 and CDR2 sequences are SGHDT and YYEEEE. The length of the CDR3 is 13 residues. The CDR3: CASSLPTGAEAFF. Written as DNA, the CDR3 is TGTGCCAGCAGCTTGCCGACAGGGGCAGAAGCTTTCTTT. Full variable domain (missing parts from reference TRBV5-6 and TRBJ1-1): DAGVTQSPTHLIKTRGQQVTLRCSPKSGHDTVSWYQQALGQGPQFIFQYYEEEERQRGNFPDRFSGHQFPNYSSELNVNALLLGDSALYLCASSLPTGAEAFFGQGTRLTVV.

The V call is TRBV10-3, the J call TRBJ2-2; D is perhaps TRBD1 (6 bases). Trimming took off 10 bases at V and 3 bases at J, with 18 bases between the two ends. Germline V gene sequence: CDR1 ENHRY, CDR2 SYGVKD. The CDR3 is 15 residues long. The CDR3 DNA follows: TGTGCCACGGGTCAAACAGGGTTGGACACCGGGGAGCTGTTTTTT. Translation gives CATGQTGLDTGELFF.

This clone was counted a few times. The CDR3 loop reads CASSPGLAGRTDTQYF. The CDR3 region has the DNA TGTGCCAGCAGTCCGGGACTAGCGGGGCGCACAGATACGCAGTATTTT. The rearrangement links TRBV2 to TRBJ2-3, with 13 nucleotides matching TRBD2. The V gene end was trimmed by 5 bases and the J gene end by 1 base; junction bases not matched to a gene: 3. The CDR3 is 16 residues long. The germline CDR1 and CDR2 sequences are SNHLY and FYNNEI.

The V call is TRBV11-2, the J call TRBJ2-1, with D possibly TRBD1 on 6 matching bases. Germline CDR1 and CDR2: SGHAT and FQNNGV. This CDR3 contains 13 residues. V was cut by 3 bases and J by 9 bases, with 12 bases left in between. The CDR3 sequence: CASSFSGVGEQFF. CDR3 nucleotide sequence: TGTGCCAGCAGCTTTTCAGGGGTAGGTGAGCAGTTCTTC.

This clone has a handful of counts. This chain connects TRBV4-1 to TRBJ2-7; possible D gene TRBD2, 6 bases. V dropped 1 base and J dropped 7 bases, with 20 bases sitting between them. CDR1 and CDR2 from the germline V gene are MGHRA and YSYEKL. The length of the CDR3 is 16 residues. The CDR3 region is CASSQGIGTPVREQYF. CDR3 bases: TGCGCCAGCAGCCAAGGTATCGGGACTCCAGTCCGGGAGCAGTACTTC.

The chain employs TRBV7-2 and TRBJ1-2; no reliable D call. This CDR3 is built from 17 residues. Germline values: CDR1 SGHTA, CDR2 FQGNSA. V gave up 1 base and J gave up 8 bases, with 23 bases separating them. The CDR3 coding sequence is TGTGCCAGCAGCTTAGTAGGCCTAGGATCACTAGCGGGCGGCTACACCTTC. Its translation: CASSLVGLGSLAGGYTF. Full variable domain (rest looked up from reference TRBV7-2 and TRBJ1-2): GAGVSQSPSNKVTEKGKDVELRCDPISGHTALYWYRQSLGQGLEFLIYFQGNSAPDKSGLPSDRFSAERTGGSVSTLTIQRTQQEDSAVYLCASSLVGLGSLAGGYTFGSGTRLTVV.

The V call is TRBV2, the J call TRBJ2-5; the match to TRBD2 covers 10 bases. V shed 9 bases and J 5 bases; nucleotides not matched to a gene: 9. Germline values: CDR1 SNHLY, CDR2 FYNNEI. The CDR3 sequence is 14 residues long. CDR3 DNA sequence: TGTGCCAGTACCTTAGCGGGAGGAGGGGAGACCCAGTACTTC. Residues: CASTLAGGGETQYF.

This chain links TRBV9 with TRBJ1-3; a weak D match, TRBD1 (5 bases). The germline V gene has CDR1 SGDLS and CDR2 YYNGEE. Trimming stripped 5 bases from V and 1 base from J, with 7 bases between. This CDR3 spans 13 amino acids. CDR3 sequence reads: CASRGGSGNTIYF. The DNA of the CDR3 is TGTGCCAGCAGGGGGGGGTCTGGAAACACCATATATTTT.

V and J are TRBV7-8 and TRBJ1-2; 10 bases line up with TRBD1. The trim removed 4 bases at V and 12 bases at J, leaving 11 bases unmatched. CDR3 length equals 14 residues. Germline V CDR1 and CDR2: SGHVS, FQNEAQ. CDR3 coding DNA: TGTGCCAGCAGCTCCGGGACAGGGGCCCCGCTCGACACCTTC. It specifies CASSSGTGAPLDTF.

The chain couples TRBV5-5 to TRBJ2-1; D is perhaps TRBD1 (5 bases). With 4 bases removed from V and 5 bases from J, the gap between germline ends came to 22 bases. This CDR3 region has 17 residues. Germline lookup yields CDR1 SGHKS and CDR2 YYEKEE (reference sequence). This CDR3 reads CASSHTHGSQGNNEQFF. Written as DNA, the CDR3 is TGTGCCAGCAGCCACACCCACGGGTCTCAGGGAAACAATGAGCAGTTCTTC.

V usage is TRBV2 and J usage is TRBJ2-2; D unclear. There are 14 residues in the CDR3. V lost 1 base and J 6 bases, leaving 9 bases between the germline ends. The germline V gene encodes CDR1 SNHLY and CDR2 FYNNEI. As DNA, the CDR3 is TGTGCCAGCAGTGAAGAGTTGGGCGCCGGGGAGCTGTTTTTT. It codes for CASSEELGAGELFF.